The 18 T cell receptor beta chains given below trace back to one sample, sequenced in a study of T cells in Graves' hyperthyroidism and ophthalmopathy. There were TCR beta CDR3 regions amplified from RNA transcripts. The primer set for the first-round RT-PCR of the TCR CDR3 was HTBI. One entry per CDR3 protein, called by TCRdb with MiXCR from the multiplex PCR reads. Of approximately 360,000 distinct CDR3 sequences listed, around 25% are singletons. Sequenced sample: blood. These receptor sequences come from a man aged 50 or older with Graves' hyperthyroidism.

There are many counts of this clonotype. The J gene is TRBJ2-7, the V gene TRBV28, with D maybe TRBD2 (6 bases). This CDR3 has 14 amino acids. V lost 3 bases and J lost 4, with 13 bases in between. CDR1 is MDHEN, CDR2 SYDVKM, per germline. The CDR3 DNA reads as TGTGCCAGCAGTTTTCCGGGAGAGGGGTACGAGCAGTACTTC. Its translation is CASSFPGEGYEQYF.

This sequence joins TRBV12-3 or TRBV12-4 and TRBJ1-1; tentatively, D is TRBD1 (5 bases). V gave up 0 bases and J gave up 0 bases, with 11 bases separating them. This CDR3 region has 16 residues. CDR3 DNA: TGTGCCAGCAGTTTAGCGACGGGACCGATGAACACTGAAGCTTTCTTT. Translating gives CASSLATGPMNTEAFF.

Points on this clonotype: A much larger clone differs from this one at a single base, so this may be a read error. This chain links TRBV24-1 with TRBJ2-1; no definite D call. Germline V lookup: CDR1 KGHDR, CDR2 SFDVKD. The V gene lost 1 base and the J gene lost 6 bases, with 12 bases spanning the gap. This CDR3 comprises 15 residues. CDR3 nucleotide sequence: TGTGCCACCAGTGATTTCGGCCTCAGGAGCAATGAGCAGTTCTTC. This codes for CATSDFGLRSNEQFF.

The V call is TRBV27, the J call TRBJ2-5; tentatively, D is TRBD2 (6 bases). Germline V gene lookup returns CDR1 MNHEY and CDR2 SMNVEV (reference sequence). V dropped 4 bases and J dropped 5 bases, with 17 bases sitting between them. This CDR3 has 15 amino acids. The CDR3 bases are TGTGCCAGCAGTTCCGGGACTTGGAAGGGGGAGACCCAGTACTTC. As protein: CASSSGTWKGETQYF.

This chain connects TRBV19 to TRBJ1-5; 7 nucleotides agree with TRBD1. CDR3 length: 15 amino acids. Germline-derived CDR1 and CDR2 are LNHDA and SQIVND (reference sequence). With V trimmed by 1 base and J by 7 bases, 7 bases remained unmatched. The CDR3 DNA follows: TGTGCCAGTAGTATAGGGGGGGCAGGGGGACAGCCCCAGCATTTT. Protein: CASSIGGAGGQPQHF.

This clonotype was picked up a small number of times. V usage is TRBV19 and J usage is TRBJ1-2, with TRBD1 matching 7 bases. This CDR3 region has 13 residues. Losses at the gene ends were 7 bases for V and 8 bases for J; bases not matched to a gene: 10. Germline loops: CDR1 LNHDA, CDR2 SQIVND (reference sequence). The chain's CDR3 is CASTPQGDGGYTF. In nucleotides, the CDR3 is TGTGCCAGTACGCCCCAGGGGGACGGAGGCTACACCTTC.

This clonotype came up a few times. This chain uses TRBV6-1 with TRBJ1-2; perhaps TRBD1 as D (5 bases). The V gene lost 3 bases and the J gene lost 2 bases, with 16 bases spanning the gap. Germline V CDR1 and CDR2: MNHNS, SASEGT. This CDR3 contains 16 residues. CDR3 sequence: CASSETASNSNYGYTF. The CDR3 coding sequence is TGTGCCAGCAGTGAGACAGCCTCCAATTCGAACTATGGCTACACCTTC.

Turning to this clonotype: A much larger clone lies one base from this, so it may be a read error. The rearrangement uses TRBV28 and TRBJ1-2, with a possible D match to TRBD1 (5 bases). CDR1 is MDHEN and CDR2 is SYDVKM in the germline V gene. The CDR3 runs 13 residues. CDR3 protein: CASRSRVYYGHTF. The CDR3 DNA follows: TGTGCCAGCAGGTCCAGGGTTTACTATGGCCACACCTTC.

The chain's CDR3 is CASSLIGTVYSNQPQHF. CDR3 in DNA: TGTGCCAGCAGCTTAATAGGGACCGTTTATAGCAATCAGCCCCAGCATTTT. The J gene is TRBJ1-5, the V gene TRBV7-2; tentatively, D is TRBD1 (5 bases). Germline-derived CDR1 and CDR2 are SGHTA and FQGNSA. The germline V and J ends were trimmed by 2 bases and 0 bases, with 14 bases remaining between them. The CDR3 loop spans 17 amino acids.

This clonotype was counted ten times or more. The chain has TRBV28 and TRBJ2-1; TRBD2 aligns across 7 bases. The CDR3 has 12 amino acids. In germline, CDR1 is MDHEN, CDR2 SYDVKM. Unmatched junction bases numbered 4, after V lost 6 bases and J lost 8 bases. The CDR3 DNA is TGTGCCAGCAGGATAGCGGGCTATGAGCAGTTCTTC. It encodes CASRIAGYEQFF.

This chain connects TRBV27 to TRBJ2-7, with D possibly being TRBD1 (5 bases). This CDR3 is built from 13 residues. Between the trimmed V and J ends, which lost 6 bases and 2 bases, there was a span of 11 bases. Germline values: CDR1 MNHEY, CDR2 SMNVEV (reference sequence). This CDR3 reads CASRKGQAYEQYF. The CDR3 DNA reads TGTGCCAGCAGGAAAGGACAAGCCTACGAGCAGTACTTC.

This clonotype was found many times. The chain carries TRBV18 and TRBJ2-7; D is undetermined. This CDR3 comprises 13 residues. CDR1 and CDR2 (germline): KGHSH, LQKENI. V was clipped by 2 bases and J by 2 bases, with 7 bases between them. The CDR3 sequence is CASSPAATYEQYF. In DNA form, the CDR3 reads TGTGCCAGCTCACCAGCAGCAACCTACGAGCAGTACTTC.

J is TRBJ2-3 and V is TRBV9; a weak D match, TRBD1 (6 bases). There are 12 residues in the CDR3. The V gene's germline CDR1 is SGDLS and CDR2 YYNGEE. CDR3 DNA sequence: TGTGCGTCGGCAGGGGTGACAGATACGCAGTATTTT. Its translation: CASAGVTDTQYF.

CDR3 nucleotides: TGTGCCAGCAGCCCAGGGCCCCTTAATGAAAAACTGTTTTTT. Translating it yields CASSPGPLNEKLFF. The chain uses TRBV28 and TRBJ1-4, with D perhaps matching TRBD1 (5 bases). The V and J ends lost 6 bases and 4 bases respectively, with 12 bases between them. CDR1 is MDHEN, CDR2 SYDVKM, per germline. CDR3 length: 14 residues.

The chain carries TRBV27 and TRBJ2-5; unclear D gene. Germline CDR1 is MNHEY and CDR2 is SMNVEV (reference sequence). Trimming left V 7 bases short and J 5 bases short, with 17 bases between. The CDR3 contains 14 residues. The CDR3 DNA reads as TGTGCCAGCACCCCGGTGGCCTCTAGTGAGACCCAGTACTTC. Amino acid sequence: CASTPVASSETQYF.

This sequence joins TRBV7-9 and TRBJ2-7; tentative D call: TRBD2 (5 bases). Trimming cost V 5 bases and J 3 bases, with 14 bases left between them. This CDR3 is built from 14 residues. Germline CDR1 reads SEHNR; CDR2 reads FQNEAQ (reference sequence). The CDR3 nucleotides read TGTGCCAGCAGCCCGAGCGGACCTAACTACGAGCAGTACTTC. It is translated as CASSPSGPNYEQYF.

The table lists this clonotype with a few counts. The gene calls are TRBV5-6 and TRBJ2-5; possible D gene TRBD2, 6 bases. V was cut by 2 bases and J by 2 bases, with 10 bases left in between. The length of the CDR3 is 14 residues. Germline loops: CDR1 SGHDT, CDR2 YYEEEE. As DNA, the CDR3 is TGTGCCAGCAGCTTTATGACTAGTCAAGAGACCCAGTACTTC. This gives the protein CASSFMTSQETQYF.

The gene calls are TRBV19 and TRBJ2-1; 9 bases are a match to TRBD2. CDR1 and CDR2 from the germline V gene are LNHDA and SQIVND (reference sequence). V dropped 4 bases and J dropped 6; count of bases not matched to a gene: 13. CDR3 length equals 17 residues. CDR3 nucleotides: TGTGCCAGTAGTACCCTCCTTATAGCGGGAGACGTCAATGAGCAGTTCTTC. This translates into CASSTLLIAGDVNEQFF. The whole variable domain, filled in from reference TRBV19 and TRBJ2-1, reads DGGITQSPKYLFRKEGQNVTLSCEQNLNHDAMYWYRQDPGQGLRLIYYSQIVNDFQKGDIAEGYSVSREKKESFPLTVTSAQKNPTAFYLCASSTLLIAGDVNEQFFGPGTRLTVL.